These 25 T cell receptor beta chains were all obtained from the same sample, sequenced in a study of cytomegalovirus exposure and HLA in healthy donors. The PCR contained 60 Vbeta and 13 Jbeta primers. Profiling relied on immunoSEQ multiplex PCR, and the TCRdb table lists in-frame clones only, not all of them. This table holds 170,000 or so clones, approximately 80% found once. The sample comprised PBMCs. The receptors come from a woman between 45 and 60 years old in good health and CMV-seropositive.

The chain combines TRBV2 with TRBJ1-1; TRBD1 matches 7 bases. The CDR3 loop spans 13 amino acids. V lost 6 bases, J lost 5 bases, and 6 bases stayed unmatched. Germline V gene sequence: CDR1 SNHLY, CDR2 FYNNEI. CDR3: CASSRQGHTEAFF. The CDR3 DNA is TGTGCCAGCAGCAGACAGGGCCATACTGAAGCTTTCTTT.

The chain employs TRBV28 and TRBJ2-7; D unresolved. The CDR3 totals 13 residues. Trimming removed 2 bases at V and 0 bases at J, with 5 bases between. Germline lookup yields CDR1 MDHEN and CDR2 SYDVKM. The CDR3 nucleotides read TGTGCCAGCAGTTTAGGCAACTCCTACGAGCAGTACTTC. This sequence encodes CASSLGNSYEQYF.

V is TRBV5-1 and J is TRBJ1-2; TRBD1 is a possible D gene (5 bases). The germline V gene encodes CDR1 SGHRS and CDR2 YFSETQ. The CDR3 totals 14 residues. Between the trimmed V and J ends, which lost 0 bases and 5 bases, there was a span of 11 bases. The DNA of the CDR3 is TGCGCCAGCAGCTTGGGCAGGGAGGGATATGGCTACACCTTC. Encoded protein: CASSLGREGYGYTF. Complete variable domain (other parts from reference TRBV5-1 and TRBJ1-2): KAGVTQTPRYLIKTRGQQVTLSCSPISGHRSVSWYQQTPGQGLQFLFEYFSETQRNKGNFPGRFSGRQFSNSRSEMNVSTLELGDSALYLCASSLGREGYGYTFGSGTRLTVV.

This rearrangement joins TRBV21-1 to TRBJ2-7; the D call TRBD1 from the table was never checked on the DNA. TRBV21-1 constitutes a pseudogene. This CDR3 region has 14 residues. The CDR3 loop reads CASTIEGDTYEQYF. CDR3 DNA sequence: TGTGCCAGCACCATAGAAGGGGATACCTACGAGCAGTACTTC.

V usage is TRBV11-3 and J usage is TRBJ2-1; TRBD1 might be the D (6 bases). CDR1 is SGHNT and CDR2 is YENEEA in the germline V gene. The CDR3 has 15 residues. V lost 1 base and J lost 2, with 9 bases in between. The CDR3 loop reads CASSLGAGAYNEQFF. The CDR3 bases are TGTGCCAGCAGCTTAGGAGCAGGGGCCTACAATGAGCAGTTCTTC.

V is TRBV7-2 and J is TRBJ2-7, with a weak D call TRBD2 (6 bases). The V gene lost 7 bases and the J gene lost 3 bases, with 22 bases spanning the gap. Germline V gives CDR1 SGHTA, CDR2 FQGNSA. The CDR3 is 16 amino acids. The CDR3 sequence: CASTRGGNLLGYEQYF. The DNA for the CDR3 is TGTGCCAGCACCCGAGGCGGGAACCTCTTGGGCTACGAGCAGTACTTC.

This clone was picked up one time. V usage is TRBV2 and J usage is TRBJ2-1; possibly TRBD1 for D (6 bases). The CDR3 is 14 amino acids. Deletions cut 6 bases from V and 5 bases from J, with 14 bases between. Germline CDR1 is SNHLY and CDR2 is FYNNEI. CDR3 in amino acids: CASSTGWKDNEQFF. As DNA, the CDR3 is TGTGCCAGCAGCACAGGGTGGAAGGACAATGAGCAGTTCTTC.

This chain uses TRBV2 with TRBJ2-1; D is possibly TRBD2 (7 bases). Trimming removed 7 bases from V and 4 bases from J, with 20 bases in between. CDR3 size: 16 residues. Per germline, CDR1 SNHLY and CDR2 FYNNEI. CDR3 residues: CASTPGEGGDYNEQFF. The CDR3 DNA reads as TGTGCCAGCACTCCCGGGGAGGGGGGGGATTACAATGAGCAGTTCTTC.

The CDR3 loop reads CASSYRLQGKTEQFF. DNA for the CDR3: TGTGCCAGCAGTTACCGCCTACAGGGGAAGACTGAGCAGTTCTTC. The V gene is TRBV6-5, the J gene TRBJ2-1; 7 bases match TRBD1. Germline V CDR1 and CDR2: MNHEY, SVGAGI. This CDR3 has 15 residues. V trimming: 2 bases; J trimming: 9 bases; junction bases outside the gene matches: 10.

The V and J genes are TRBV19 and TRBJ1-3; TRBD1 aligns across 8 bases. In germline, CDR1 is LNHDA, CDR2 SQIVND (reference sequence). There are 20 residues in the CDR3. V lost 4 bases, J lost 4 bases, and 21 bases stayed unmatched. CDR3 in amino acids: CASSKAPVTRTGTSGNTIYF. CDR3 bases: TGTGCCAGTAGTAAAGCGCCCGTGACGAGGACAGGGACCTCCGGAAACACCATATATTTT.

The chain recombines TRBV14 with TRBJ1-1, with a tentative D call TRBD1 (5 bases). Germline CDR1 SGHDN, CDR2 FVKESK. The V and J ends lost 3 bases and 3 bases respectively, with 20 bases between them. The CDR3 runs 17 residues. The CDR3 here is CASSHGTAGRVDTEAFF. DNA of the CDR3: TGTGCCAGCAGCCATGGAACTGCGGGGCGCGTGGACACTGAAGCTTTCTTT. Full variable domain (rest looked up from reference TRBV14 and TRBJ1-1): EAGVTQFPSHSVIEKGQTVTLRCDPISGHDNLYWYRRVMGKEIKFLLHFVKESKQDESGMPNNRFLAERTGGTYSTLKVQPAELEDSGVYFCASSHGTAGRVDTEAFFGQGTRLTVV.

V usage is TRBV5-1 and J usage is TRBJ2-7; 8 bases agree with TRBD1. Germline CDR1 is SGHRS and CDR2 is YFSETQ. Trimming cost V 4 bases and J 4 bases; bases outside gene matches: 13. The length of the CDR3 is 16 residues. Written as DNA, the CDR3 is TGCGCCAGCAGCCCCCCTGGACAGGGCGCGCAGTACGAGCAGTACTTC. Translating it yields CASSPPGQGAQYEQYF.

This clone appeared a single time. The chain links TRBV5-6 to TRBJ1-3; tentative D call: TRBD1 (6 bases). CDR3 length: 15 amino acids. V lost 2 bases and J 2 bases, leaving 11 bases between the germline ends. Germline lookup yields CDR1 SGHDT and CDR2 YYEEEE. CDR3 sequence (DNA): TGTGCCAGCAGCTTCGGACAGTCGACTGGAAACACCATATATTTT. Translated, it gives CASSFGQSTGNTIYF. The full variable domain, rest sourced from reference TRBV5-6 and TRBJ1-3, is DAGVTQSPTHLIKTRGQQVTLRCSPKSGHDTVSWYQQALGQGPQFIFQYYEEEERQRGNFPDRFSGHQFPNYSSELNVNALLLGDSALYLCASSFGQSTGNTIYFGEGSWLTVV.

The gene calls are TRBV6-5 and TRBJ1-1; the D gene is possibly TRBD1 (5 bases). The CDR3 runs to 14 residues. V was trimmed by 6 bases and J by 4 bases, leaving 15 bases between them. The V gene's germline CDR1 is MNHEY and CDR2 SVGAGI. CDR3 DNA sequence: TGTGCCAGCAGGACTTCAGGGTCGGGCACTGAAGCTTTCTTT. Its translation is CASRTSGSGTEAFF.

The chain combines TRBV7-2 with TRBJ2-4, with TRBD2 matching over 7 bases. Unmatched junction bases numbered 6, after V lost 0 bases and J lost 4 bases. CDR3 size: 16 residues. Germline assignment: CDR1 SGHTA and CDR2 FQGNSA. In nucleotides, the CDR3 is TGTGCCAGCAGCTTAGCGGGCCCAGCGGGGAAAAACATTCAGTACTTC. It encodes CASSLAGPAGKNIQYF.

The V and J genes are TRBV27 and TRBJ2-2, with 7 bases lining up with TRBD1. Germline V lookup: CDR1 MNHEY, CDR2 SMNVEV (reference sequence). V gave up 3 bases and J gave up 6 bases; unmatched junction bases: 7. The CDR3 has 15 residues. The DNA of the CDR3 is TGTGCCAGCAGTTTGAGGGGGCGCCCCCCCGGGGAGCTGTTTTTT. Translation: CASSLRGRPPGELFF.

In this sample, this clone turned up once. The chain couples TRBV30 to TRBJ1-2; 9 bases fit TRBD1. The CDR3 covers 17 residues. Germline V gene sequence: CDR1 GTSNPN, CDR2 SVGIG (reference sequence). The V segment lost 1 base and the J segment 4 bases; nucleotides outside the gene matches: 13. The CDR3 DNA reads TGTGCCTGGAGTGCTCACCCTCGGACAGGGGAAGGCTATGGCTACACCTTC. Residues: CAWSAHPRTGEGYGYTF.

The chain joins TRBV5-1 to TRBJ2-5; perhaps TRBD1 as D (5 bases). V lost 1 base, J lost 5 bases, and 9 bases lay in between. The V gene's germline CDR1 is SGHRS and CDR2 YFSETQ. The length of the CDR3 is 13 residues. CDR3 region: CASSLSGKETQYF. The CDR3 nucleotides read TGCGCCAGCAGCTTGTCAGGGAAGGAGACCCAGTACTTC.

The chain combines TRBV6-5 with TRBJ1-2; tentatively, D is TRBD1 (6 bases). The length of the CDR3 is 12 residues. The germline CDR1 and CDR2 sequences are MNHEY and SVGAGI. V lost 6 bases and J 4 bases, leaving 9 bases between the germline ends. The CDR3 sequence: CASSGTLYGYTF. CDR3 sequence (DNA): TGTGCCAGCAGCGGGACACTCTATGGCTACACCTTC.

The chain employs TRBV2 and TRBJ2-2, with 14 bases identical to TRBD2. Trimming took 6 bases from V and 3 from J; bases not matched to a gene: 6. Germline CDR1 reads SNHLY; CDR2 reads FYNNEI. The CDR3 is 17 residues long. CDR3 residues: CASRQGLAGAYTGELFF. In DNA, the CDR3 is TGTGCCAGCAGACAGGGACTAGCGGGAGCGTACACCGGGGAGCTGTTTTTT.

The sample holds one count of this clone. The genes are TRBV11-2 and TRBJ2-5; D ambiguous. The CDR3 contains 14 residues. Trimming took off 7 bases at V and 7 bases at J, with 19 bases between the two ends. Germline V gene sequence: CDR1 SGHAT, CDR2 FQNNGV. CDR3 sequence (DNA): TGTGCCAGCACTGACGGTATCCCCGGCGGGACCCAGTACTTC. It is translated as CASTDGIPGGTQYF.

The V gene is TRBV11-1, the J gene TRBJ2-1, with 7 bases aligning to TRBD2. J was trimmed by 9 bases and V by 2 bases; bases with no gene match: 19. This CDR3 is 18 amino acids long. From germline, CDR1 is SGHAT and CDR2 FQDESV (reference sequence). For the CDR3, the DNA is TGTGCCAGCAGCTTACTTGGTCCTAGCGGAGGGGTCCGTGGTGAGCAGTTCTTC. This codes for CASSLLGPSGGVRGEQFF.

The gene calls are TRBV7-6 and TRBJ1-4, with D possibly TRBD1 on 5 matching bases. V lost 0 bases to trimming and J lost 12 bases, with 11 bases between them. Germline CDR1 SGHVS, CDR2 FNYEAQ. This CDR3 spans 13 amino acids. The CDR3 here is CASSLATGGQLFF. The CDR3 region has the DNA TGTGCCAGCAGCTTAGCGACGGGGGGACAACTGTTTTTT.

This chain uses TRBV5-1 with TRBJ1-1; TRBD1 is a possible D gene (6 bases). The V gene's germline CDR1 is SGHRS and CDR2 YFSETQ. The CDR3 is made up of 14 amino acids. Trimming shortened V by 4 bases and J by 4 bases, and 14 bases separated the two germline ends. The CDR3 DNA is TGCGCCAGCAGCCTTAGGGGGTCACTCACTGAAGCTTTCTTT. It translates to CASSLRGSLTEAFF. Together with reference TRBV5-1 and TRBJ1-1, the CDR3 gives the full variable domain: KAGVTQTPRYLIKTRGQQVTLSCSPISGHRSVSWYQQTPGQGLQFLFEYFSETQRNKGNFPGRFSGRQFSNSRSEMNVSTLELGDSALYLCASSLRGSLTEAFFGQGTRLTVV.

The rearrangement links TRBV5-1 to TRBJ1-6; TRBD1 matches 7 bases. Losses at the gene ends were 4 bases for V and 2 bases for J; bases not matched to a gene: 6. CDR1 is SGHRS and CDR2 is YFSETQ in the germline V gene. The CDR3 extends over 16 amino acids. The CDR3 bases are TGCGCCAGCAGCATACAGGGGTCCGCCTATAATTCACCCCTCCACTTT. Translating it yields CASSIQGSAYNSPLHF.